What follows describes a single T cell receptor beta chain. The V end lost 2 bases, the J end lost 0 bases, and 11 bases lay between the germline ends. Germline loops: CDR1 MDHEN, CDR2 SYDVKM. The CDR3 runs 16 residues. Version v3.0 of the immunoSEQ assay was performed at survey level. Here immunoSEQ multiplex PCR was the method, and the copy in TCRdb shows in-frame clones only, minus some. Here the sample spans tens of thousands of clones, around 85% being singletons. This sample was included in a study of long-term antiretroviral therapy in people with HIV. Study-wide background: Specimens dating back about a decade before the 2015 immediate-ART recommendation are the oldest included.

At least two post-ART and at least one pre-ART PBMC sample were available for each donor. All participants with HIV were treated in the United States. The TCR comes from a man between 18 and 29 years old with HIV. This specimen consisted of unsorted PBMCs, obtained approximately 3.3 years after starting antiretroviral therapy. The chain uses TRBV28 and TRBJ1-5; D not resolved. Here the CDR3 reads CASSLRDSYSNQPQHF. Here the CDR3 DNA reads TGTGCCAGCAGTTTACGAGACTCCTATAGCAATCAGCCCCAGCATTTT.